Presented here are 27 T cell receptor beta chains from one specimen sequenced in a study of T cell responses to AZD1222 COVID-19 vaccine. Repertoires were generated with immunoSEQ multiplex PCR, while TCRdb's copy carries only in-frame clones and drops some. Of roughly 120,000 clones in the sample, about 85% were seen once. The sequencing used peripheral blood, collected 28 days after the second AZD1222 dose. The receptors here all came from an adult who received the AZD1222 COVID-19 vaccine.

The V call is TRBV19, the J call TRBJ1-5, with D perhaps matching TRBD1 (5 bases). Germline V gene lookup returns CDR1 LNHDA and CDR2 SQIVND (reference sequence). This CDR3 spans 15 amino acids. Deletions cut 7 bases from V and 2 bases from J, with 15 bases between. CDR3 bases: TGTGCCAGTACCCCTCGAGGGGTAGGCAATCAGCCCCAGCATTTT. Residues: CASTPRGVGNQPQHF. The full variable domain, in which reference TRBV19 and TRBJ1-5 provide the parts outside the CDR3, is DGGITQSPKYLFRKEGQNVTLSCEQNLNHDAMYWYRQDPGQGLRLIYYSQIVNDFQKGDIAEGYSVSREKKESFPLTVTSAQKNPTAFYLCASTPRGVGNQPQHFGDGTRLSIL.

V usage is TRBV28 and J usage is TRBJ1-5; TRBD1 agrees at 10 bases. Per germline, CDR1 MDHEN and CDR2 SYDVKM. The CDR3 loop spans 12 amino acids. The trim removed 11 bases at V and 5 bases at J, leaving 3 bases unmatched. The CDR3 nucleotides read TGTGCCGGGGGGACAGGGGATCAGCCCCAGCATTTT. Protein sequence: CAGGTGDQPQHF.

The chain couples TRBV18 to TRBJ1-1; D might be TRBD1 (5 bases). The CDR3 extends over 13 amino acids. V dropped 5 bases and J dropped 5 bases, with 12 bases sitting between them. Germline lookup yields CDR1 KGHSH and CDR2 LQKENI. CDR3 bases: TGTGCCAGCTCAGGGGCTAGTGGTACTGAAGCTTTCTTT. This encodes CASSGASGTEAFF.

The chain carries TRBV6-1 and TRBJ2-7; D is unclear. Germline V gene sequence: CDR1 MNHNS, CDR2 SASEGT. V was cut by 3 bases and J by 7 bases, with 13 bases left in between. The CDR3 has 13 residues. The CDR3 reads CASSETLGTEQYF. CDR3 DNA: TGTGCCAGCAGTGAGACTCTGGGCACGGAGCAGTACTTC.

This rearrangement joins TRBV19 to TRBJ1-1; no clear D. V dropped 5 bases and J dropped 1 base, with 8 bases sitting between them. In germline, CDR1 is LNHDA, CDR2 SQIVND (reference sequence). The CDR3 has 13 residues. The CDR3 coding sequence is TGTGCCAGTAGTTTTCAGAGGAACACTGAAGCTTTCTTT. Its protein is CASSFQRNTEAFF.

The CDR3: CSVLPGTAETQYF. The CDR3 nucleotides read TGCAGCGTTCTTCCCGGGACAGCGGAGACCCAGTACTTC. The chain couples TRBV29-1 to TRBJ2-5, with 7 nucleotides matching TRBD1. From germline, CDR1 is SQVTM and CDR2 ANQGSEA. V was clipped by 5 bases and J by 5 bases; unmatched bases: 8. The CDR3 is made up of 13 amino acids.

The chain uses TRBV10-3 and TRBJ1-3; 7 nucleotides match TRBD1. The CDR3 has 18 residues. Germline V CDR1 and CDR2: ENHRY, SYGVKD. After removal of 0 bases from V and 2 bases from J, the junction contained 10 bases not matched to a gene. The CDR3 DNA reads TGTGCCATCAGTGAGTCGAGGGGGCAGATCGCAACTGGAAACACCATATATTTT. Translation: CAISESRGQIATGNTIYF.

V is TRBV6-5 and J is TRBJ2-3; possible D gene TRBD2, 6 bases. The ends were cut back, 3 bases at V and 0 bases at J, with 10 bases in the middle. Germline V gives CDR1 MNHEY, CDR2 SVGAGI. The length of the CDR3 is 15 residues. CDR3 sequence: CASSYFAGSTDTQYF. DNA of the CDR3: TGTGCCAGCAGTTATTTTGCGGGGAGCACAGATACGCAGTATTTT.

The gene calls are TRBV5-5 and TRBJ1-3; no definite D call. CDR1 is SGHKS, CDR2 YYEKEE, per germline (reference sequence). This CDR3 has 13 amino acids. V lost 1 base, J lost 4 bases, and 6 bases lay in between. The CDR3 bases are TGTGCCAGCAGCTTGACAGTAGGAAACACCATATATTTT. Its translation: CASSLTVGNTIYF.

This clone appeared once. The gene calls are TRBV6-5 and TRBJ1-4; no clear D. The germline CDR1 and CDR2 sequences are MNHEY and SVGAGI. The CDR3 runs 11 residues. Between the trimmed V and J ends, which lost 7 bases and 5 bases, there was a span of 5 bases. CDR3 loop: CASITNEKLFF. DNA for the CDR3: TGTGCCAGCATAACCAATGAAAAACTGTTTTTT.

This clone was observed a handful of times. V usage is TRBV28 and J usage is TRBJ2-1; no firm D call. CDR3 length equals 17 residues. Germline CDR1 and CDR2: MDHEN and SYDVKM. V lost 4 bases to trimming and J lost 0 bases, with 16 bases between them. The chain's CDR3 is CASSSSFTLSSYNEQFF. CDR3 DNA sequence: TGTGCCAGCAGTTCCTCTTTCACGTTAAGCTCCTACAATGAGCAGTTCTTC.

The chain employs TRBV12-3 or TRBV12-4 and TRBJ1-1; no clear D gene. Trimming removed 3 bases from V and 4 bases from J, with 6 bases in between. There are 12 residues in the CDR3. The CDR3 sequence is CASSFASTEAFF. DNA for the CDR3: TGTGCCAGCAGTTTCGCGAGCACTGAAGCTTTCTTT.

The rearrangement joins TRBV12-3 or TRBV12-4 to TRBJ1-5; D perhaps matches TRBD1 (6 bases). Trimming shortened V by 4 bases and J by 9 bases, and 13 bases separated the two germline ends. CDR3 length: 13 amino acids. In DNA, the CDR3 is TGTGCCAGCAGTTCCCACATACAGGGGCCCCAGCATTTT. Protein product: CASSSHIQGPQHF.

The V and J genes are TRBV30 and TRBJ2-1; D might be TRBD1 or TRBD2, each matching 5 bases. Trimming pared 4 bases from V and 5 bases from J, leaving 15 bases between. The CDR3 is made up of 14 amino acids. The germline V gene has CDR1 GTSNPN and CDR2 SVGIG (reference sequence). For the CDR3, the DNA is TGTGCCTGGACCCCGGGGCTGAAAAACAATGAGCAGTTCTTC. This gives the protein CAWTPGLKNNEQFF.

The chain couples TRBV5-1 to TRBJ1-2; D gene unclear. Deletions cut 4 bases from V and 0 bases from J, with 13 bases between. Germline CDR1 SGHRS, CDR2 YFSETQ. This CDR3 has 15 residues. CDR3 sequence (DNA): TGCGCCAGCAGCCTCTCTGAAGGCCCTAACTATGGCTACACCTTC. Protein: CASSLSEGPNYGYTF.

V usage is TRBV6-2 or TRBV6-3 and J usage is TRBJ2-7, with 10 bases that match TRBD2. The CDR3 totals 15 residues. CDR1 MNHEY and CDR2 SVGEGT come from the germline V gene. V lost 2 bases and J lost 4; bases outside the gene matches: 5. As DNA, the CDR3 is TGTGCCAGCAGTTACCACTCTAGCGGGGGTTACGAGCAGTACTTC. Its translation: CASSYHSSGGYEQYF.

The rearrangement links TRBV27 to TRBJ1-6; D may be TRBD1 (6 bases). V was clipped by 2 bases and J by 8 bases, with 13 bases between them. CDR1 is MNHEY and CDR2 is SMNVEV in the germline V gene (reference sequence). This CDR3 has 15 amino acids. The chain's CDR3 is CASSLAVEGDSPLHF. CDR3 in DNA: TGTGCCAGCAGTTTAGCGGTTGAGGGGGATTCACCCCTCCACTTT.

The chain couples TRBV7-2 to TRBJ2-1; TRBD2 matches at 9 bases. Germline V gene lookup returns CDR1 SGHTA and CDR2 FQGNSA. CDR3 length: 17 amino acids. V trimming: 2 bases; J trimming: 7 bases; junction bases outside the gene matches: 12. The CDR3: CASSLRPSGALGNEQFF. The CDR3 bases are TGTGCCAGCAGCTTAAGGCCTAGCGGGGCCCTTGGGAATGAGCAGTTCTTC.

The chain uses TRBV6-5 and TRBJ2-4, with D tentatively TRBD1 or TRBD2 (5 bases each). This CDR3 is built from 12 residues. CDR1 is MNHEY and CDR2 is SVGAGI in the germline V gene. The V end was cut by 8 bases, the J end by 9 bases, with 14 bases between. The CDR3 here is CASRDPAGIQYF. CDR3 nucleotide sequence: TGTGCCAGCCGGGACCCCGCCGGCATTCAGTACTTC.

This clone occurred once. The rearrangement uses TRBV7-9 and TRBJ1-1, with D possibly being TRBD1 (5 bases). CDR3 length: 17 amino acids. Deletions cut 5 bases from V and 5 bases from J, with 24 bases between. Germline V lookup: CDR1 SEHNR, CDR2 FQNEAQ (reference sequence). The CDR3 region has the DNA TGTGCCAGCAGCCATCCCAACCCTGGGGGAGTTGGAACTGAAGCTTTCTTT. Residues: CASSHPNPGGVGTEAFF.

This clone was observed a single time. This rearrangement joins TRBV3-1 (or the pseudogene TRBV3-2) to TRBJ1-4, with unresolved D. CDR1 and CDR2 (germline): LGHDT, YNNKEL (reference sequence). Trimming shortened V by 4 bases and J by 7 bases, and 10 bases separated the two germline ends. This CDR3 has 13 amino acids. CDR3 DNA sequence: TGTGCCAGCAGCCCTATATTCGGTGAAAAACTGTTTTTT. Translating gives CASSPIFGEKLFF.

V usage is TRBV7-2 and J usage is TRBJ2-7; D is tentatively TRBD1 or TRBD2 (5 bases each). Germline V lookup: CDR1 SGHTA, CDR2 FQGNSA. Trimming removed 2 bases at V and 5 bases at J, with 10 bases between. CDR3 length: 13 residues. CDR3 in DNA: TGTGCCAGCAGCTTATCCGGGACGAACGAGCAGTACTTC. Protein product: CASSLSGTNEQYF.

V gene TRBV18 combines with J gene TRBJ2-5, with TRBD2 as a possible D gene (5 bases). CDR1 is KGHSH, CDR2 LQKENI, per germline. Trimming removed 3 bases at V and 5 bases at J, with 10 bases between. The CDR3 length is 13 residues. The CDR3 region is CASSPGERETQYF. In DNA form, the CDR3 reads TGTGCCAGCTCACCCGGGGAGCGGGAGACCCAGTACTTC. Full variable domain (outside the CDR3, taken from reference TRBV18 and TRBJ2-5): NAGVMQNPRHLVRRRGQEARLRCSPMKGHSHVYWYRQLPEEGLKFMVYLQKENIIDESGMPKERFSAEFPKEGPSILRIQQVVRGDSAAYFCASSPGERETQYFGPGTRLLVL.

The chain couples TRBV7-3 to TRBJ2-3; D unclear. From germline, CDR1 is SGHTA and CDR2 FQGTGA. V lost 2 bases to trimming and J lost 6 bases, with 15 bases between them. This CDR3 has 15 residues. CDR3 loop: CASSLSLSLSDTQYF. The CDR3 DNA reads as TGTGCCAGCAGCTTATCCCTGTCCTTATCGGATACGCAGTATTTT.

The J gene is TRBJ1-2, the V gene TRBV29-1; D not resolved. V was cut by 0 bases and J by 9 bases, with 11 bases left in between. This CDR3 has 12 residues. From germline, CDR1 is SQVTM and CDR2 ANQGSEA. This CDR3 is CSVEDRSDSYTF. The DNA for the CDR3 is TGCAGCGTTGAAGATCGGAGTGATAGCTACACCTTC.

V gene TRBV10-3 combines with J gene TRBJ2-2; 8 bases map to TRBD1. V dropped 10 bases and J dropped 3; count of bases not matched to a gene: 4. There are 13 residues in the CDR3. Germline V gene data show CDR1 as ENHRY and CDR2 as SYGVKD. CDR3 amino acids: CASQGQDTGELFF. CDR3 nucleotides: TGTGCCAGCCAGGGACAGGACACCGGGGAGCTGTTTTTT.

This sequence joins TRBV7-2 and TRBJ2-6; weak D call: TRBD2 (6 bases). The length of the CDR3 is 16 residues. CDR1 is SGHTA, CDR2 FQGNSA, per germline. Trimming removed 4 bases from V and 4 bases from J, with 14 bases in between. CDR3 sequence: CASSSTGGAGANVLTF. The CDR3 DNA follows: TGTGCCAGCAGCTCCACCGGAGGGGCCGGGGCCAACGTCCTGACTTTC.